This T cell receptor (beta chain) appears in the sequencing data of a study of regulatory T cells in long-lasting Graves disease. General study results and limits: In persistent patients, shared public clonotypes (around 2,500) outnumbered those in new patients (about 890).

The TCR beta library used iRepertoire HTBI primers with Arm-PCR amplification of CDR3. TCRdb recomputed calls from the multiplex PCR reads with MiXCR, one row per CDR3 protein. Of some 450,000 distinct CDR3 sequences listed, roughly 17% were seen once; the top ten hold approximately 11%. The germline V gene has CDR1 LNHNV and CDR2 YYDKDF (reference sequence). Trimming took 2 bases from V and 5 from J; bases not matched to a gene: 16. The CDR3 totals 18 residues. Time point indicated: newly diagnosed GD, antithyroid drugs for less than 3 months. Extracted PBMC RNA gave rise to the TCR library. Patients were enrolled at an endocrinology department in Xi'an, China. Comment on this clonotype: Its target is not known. A much larger clonotype is one base distant, so this may be a read error.

This sample also appeared in a second study, on T cells in Graves' hyperthyroidism and ophthalmopathy. In that study: Diagnostic decisions used clinical symptoms, serum thyroxine and TRAb, thyroid ultrasound and orbital computed tomography. In the first-round RT-PCR of the TCR CDR3, the HTBI primer set was used.

Sequenced here: peripheral blood mononuclear cells (PBMCs), sampled at new diagnosis, from a patient treated with antithyroid drugs. This chain connects TRBV15 to TRBJ2-7, with 9 bases fitting TRBD1. The origin of this receptor is a woman aged 25 to 45 with Graves disease. CDR3 region: CATSRLPEGTGSIDEQYF. CDR3 DNA sequence: TGTGCCACCAGCAGACTCCCCGAAGGGACAGGGTCTATAGACGAGCAGTACTTC.